This section outlines one T cell receptor beta chain sequence together with its context. V lost 1 base and J lost 8, with 11 bases in between. The CDR3 spans 14 residues. Germline V gives CDR1 MNHNS, CDR2 SASEGT. The sample originates from a study of blood T cell repertoires in COVID-19. Background on the study: PBMCs, B-cell-depleted T cells, or T cells provided the cDNA or gDNA that made up the material.

In the original processing: Reference gene primer amplification gave estimated nucleated cell counts. Sequencing used immunoSEQ multiplex PCR; TCRdb keeps in-frame clones, though not all of them. V, J and clone size reflect that table, while D and trimming were determined from the DNA. The table records 30,000 to 35,000 clones, 89% of them present only once. The source is a woman in her thirties or forties with active or convalescent COVID-19. Sequencing used peripheral blood. This sequence joins TRBV6-1 and TRBJ1-4; D not certain. In DNA, the CDR3 is TGTGCCAGCAGTGAAGTTATGAACGAGGAAAAACTGTTTTTT. Translating it yields CASSEVMNEEKLFF.